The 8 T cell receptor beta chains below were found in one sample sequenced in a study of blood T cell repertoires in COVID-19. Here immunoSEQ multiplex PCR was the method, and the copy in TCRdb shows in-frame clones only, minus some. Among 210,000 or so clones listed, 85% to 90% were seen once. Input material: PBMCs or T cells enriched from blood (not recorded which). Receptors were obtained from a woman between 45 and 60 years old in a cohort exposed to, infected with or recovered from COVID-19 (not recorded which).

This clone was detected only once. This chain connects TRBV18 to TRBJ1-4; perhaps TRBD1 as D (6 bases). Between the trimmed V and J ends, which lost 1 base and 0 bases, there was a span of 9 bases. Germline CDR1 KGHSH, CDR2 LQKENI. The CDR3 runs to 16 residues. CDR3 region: CASSPQTGTTNEKLFF. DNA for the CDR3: TGTGCCAGCTCACCACAGACAGGAACAACTAATGAAAAACTGTTTTTT.

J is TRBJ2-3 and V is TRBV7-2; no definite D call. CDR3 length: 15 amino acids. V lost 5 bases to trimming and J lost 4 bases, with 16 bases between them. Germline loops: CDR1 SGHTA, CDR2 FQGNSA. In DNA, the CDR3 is TGTGCCAGCAGCCCAGACCCCTACCGGGCAGATACGCAGTATTTT. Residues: CASSPDPYRADTQYF. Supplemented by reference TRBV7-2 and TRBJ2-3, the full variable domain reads GAGVSQSPSNKVTEKGKDVELRCDPISGHTALYWYRQSLGQGLEFLIYFQGNSAPDKSGLPSDRFSAERTGGSVSTLTIQRTQQEDSAVYLCASSPDPYRADTQYFGPGTRLTVL.

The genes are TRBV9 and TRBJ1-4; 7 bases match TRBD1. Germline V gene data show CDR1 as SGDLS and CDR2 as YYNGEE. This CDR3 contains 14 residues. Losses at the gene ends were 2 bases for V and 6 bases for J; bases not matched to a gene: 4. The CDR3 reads CASSVQGGDEKLFF. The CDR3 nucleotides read TGTGCCAGCAGCGTGCAGGGGGGAGATGAAAAACTGTTTTTT.

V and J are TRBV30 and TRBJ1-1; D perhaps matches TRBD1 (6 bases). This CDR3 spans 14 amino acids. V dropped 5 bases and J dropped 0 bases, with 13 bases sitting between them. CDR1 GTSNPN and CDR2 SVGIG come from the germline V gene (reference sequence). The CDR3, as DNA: TGTGCCTGGCTGATCAGGGGCATGAACACTGAAGCTTTCTTT. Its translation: CAWLIRGMNTEAFF.

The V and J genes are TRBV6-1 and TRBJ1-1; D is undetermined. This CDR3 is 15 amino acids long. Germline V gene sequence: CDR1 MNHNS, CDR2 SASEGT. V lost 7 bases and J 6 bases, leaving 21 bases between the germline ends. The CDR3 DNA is TGTGCCAGCACCGCAGAAGGTGGGCTGTATCCTGAAGCTTTCTTT. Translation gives CASTAEGGLYPEAFF.

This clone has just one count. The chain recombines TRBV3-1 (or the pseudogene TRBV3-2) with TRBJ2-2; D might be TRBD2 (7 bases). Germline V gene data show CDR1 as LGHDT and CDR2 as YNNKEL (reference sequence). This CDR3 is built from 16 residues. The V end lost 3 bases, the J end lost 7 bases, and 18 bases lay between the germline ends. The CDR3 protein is CASSQRGGGSYGELFF. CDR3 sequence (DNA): TGTGCCAGCAGCCAGAGGGGGGGTGGCTCCTACGGGGAGCTGTTTTTT.

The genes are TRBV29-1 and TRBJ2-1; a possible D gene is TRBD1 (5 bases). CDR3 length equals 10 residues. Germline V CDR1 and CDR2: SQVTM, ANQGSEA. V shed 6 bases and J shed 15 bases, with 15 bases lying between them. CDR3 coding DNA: TGCAGCGTAGAACAGGCTAACCGGTTCTTC. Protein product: CSVEQANRFF.

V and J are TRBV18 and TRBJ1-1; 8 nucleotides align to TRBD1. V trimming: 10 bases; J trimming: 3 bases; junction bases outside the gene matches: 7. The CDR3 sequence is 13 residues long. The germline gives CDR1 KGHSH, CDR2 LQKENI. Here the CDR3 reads CATRQGRDTEAFF. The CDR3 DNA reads TGTGCCACCCGACAGGGGAGAGACACTGAAGCTTTCTTT. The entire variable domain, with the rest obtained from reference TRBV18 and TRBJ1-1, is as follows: NAGVMQNPRHLVRRRGQEARLRCSPMKGHSHVYWYRQLPEEGLKFMVYLQKENIIDESGMPKERFSAEFPKEGPSILRIQQVVRGDSAAYFCATRQGRDTEAFFGQGTRLTVV.